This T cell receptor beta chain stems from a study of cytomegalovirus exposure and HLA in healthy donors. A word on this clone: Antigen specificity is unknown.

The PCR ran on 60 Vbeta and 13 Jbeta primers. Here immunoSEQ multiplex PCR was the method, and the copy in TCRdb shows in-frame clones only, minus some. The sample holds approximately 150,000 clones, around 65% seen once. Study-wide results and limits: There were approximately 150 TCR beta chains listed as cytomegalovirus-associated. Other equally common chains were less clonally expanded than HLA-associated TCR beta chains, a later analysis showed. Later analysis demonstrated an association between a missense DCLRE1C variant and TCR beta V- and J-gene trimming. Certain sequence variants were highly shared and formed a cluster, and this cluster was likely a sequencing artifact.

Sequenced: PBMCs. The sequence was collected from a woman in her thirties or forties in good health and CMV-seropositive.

This CDR3 reads CASSQALREGTPQHF. In nucleotides, the CDR3 is TGCGCCAGCAGCCAAGCCCTAAGGGAGGGCACCCCCCAGCATTTT. V gene TRBV4-1 combines with J gene TRBJ1-5; D uncertain. This CDR3 has 15 amino acids. Looked up from germline, CDR1 is MGHRA and CDR2 is YSYEKL. V lost 1 base and J lost 10, with 17 bases in between.